This T cell receptor (beta chain) was sequenced for a study of cytomegalovirus exposure and HLA in healthy donors. Study-wide background: HLA-typed donors were the source of about 85 million unique TCRs, which an early data release held. Broader study findings: Presence/absence analysis assumed near-uniform sequencing depth across donors. V- and J-gene trimming of TCR beta was linked (in a later analysis) to a missense DCLRE1C variant.

As regards this clone: No antigen is known for it.

PCR involved 60 Vbeta and 13 Jbeta primers. Here immunoSEQ multiplex PCR was the method, and the copy in TCRdb shows in-frame clones only, minus some. The table records 150,000 or so clones, about three quarters of them present only once. CDR3 size: 15 residues. In germline, CDR1 is LNHDA, CDR2 SQIVND (reference sequence). Trimming shortened V by 9 bases and J by 3 bases, and 18 bases separated the two germline ends. Sequenced: PBMCs. The chain recombines TRBV19 with TRBJ2-1; D is possibly TRBD2 (5 bases). The origin of this receptor is a man aged 35-49 years in good health and CMV-seropositive. In DNA form, the CDR3 reads TGTGCCAGCAGTGCCCGGCGGGCGCGCTACAATGAGCAGTTCTTC. It codes for CASSARRARYNEQFF.